This T cell receptor (beta chain) was recorded in a study of T cells in Graves' hyperthyroidism and ophthalmopathy. RNA transcripts gave rise to amplified TCR beta CDR3 regions. HTBI primers drove first-round RT-PCR of the TCR CDR3. From the multiplex PCR reads, TCRdb called clonotypes with MiXCR, one entry per CDR3 protein. The table shows fewer than 300,000 distinct CDR3 sequences, with 25% occurring only once. At first hyperthyroidism diagnosis, before any ophthalmopathy symptoms, the blood sample was collected. In its sample, this clonotype was seen many times. CDR1 LGHNA and CDR2 YNFKEQ come from the germline V gene. The CDR3 consists of 16 residues. V lost 1 base, J lost 2 bases, and 15 bases lay in between.

The genes are TRBV4-2 and TRBJ2-7; D uncertain. The source of this sequence is a man aged 40-49 years with Graves' hyperthyroidism that later progressed to Graves' ophthalmopathy. Sequencing was performed on blood. CDR3 loop: CASSQASVQAAYEQYF. In nucleotides, the CDR3 is TGTGCCAGCAGCCAAGCGTCGGTGCAGGCGGCCTACGAGCAGTACTTC.